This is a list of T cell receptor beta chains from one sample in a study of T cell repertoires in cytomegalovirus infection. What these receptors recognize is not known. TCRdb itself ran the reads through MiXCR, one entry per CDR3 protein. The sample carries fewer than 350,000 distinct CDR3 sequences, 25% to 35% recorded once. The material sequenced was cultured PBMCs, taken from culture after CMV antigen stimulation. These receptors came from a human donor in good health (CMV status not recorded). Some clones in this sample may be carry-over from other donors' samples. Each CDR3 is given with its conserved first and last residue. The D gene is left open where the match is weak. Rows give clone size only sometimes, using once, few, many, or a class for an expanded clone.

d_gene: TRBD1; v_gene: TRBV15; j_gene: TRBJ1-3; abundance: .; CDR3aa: CATSPDRAGNTIYF; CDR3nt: TGTGCCACCAGCCCGGACAGGGCTGGAAACACCATATATTTT
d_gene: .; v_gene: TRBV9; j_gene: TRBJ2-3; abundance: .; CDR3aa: CASSPHRGSTDTQYF; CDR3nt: TGTGCCAGCAGCCCCCACCGGGGTAGCACAGATACGCAGTATTTT
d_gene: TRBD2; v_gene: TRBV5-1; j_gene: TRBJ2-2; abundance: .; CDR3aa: CASSRTSGMTGELFF; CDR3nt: TGCGCCAGCAGCCGAACTAGCGGGATGACCGGGGAGCTGTTTTTT
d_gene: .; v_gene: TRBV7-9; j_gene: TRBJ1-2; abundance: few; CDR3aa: CASSLGGPGGSTF; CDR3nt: TGTGCCAGCAGCTTGGGCGGGCCGGGGGGGTCTACCTTC
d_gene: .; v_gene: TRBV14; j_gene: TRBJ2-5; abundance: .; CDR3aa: CASSRTPKETQYF; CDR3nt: TGTGCCAGCAGCCGGACACCCAAAGAGACCCAGTACTTC
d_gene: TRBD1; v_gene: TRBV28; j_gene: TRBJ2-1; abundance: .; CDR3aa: CASSLPGGGQFF; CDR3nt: TGTGCCAGCAGTTTACCAGGGGGTGGGCAGTTCTTC
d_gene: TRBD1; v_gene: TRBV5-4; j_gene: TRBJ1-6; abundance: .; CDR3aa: CASSADRGYSPLHF; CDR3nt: TGTGCCAGCAGCGCGGACAGGGGTTATTCACCCCTCCACTTT
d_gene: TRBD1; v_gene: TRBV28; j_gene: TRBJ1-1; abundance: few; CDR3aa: CASSQLDRPNTEAFF; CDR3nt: TGTGCCAGCAGCCAACTGGACAGGCCGAACACTGAAGCTTTCTTT
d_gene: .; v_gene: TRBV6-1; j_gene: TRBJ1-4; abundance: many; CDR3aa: CASSEKSTVGREKLFF; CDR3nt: TGTGCCAGCAGTGAAAAATCGACAGTTGGTCGTGAAAAACTGTTTTTT
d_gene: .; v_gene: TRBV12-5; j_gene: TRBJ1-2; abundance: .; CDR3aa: CASGLSGSYGYTF; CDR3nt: TGTGCTAGTGGTTTGTCGGGGTCCTATGGCTACACCTTC
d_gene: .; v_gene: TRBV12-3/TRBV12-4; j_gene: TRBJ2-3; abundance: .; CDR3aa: CASSSAGGGTQYF; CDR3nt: TGTGCCAGCAGTTCTGCTGGGGGCGGAACGCAGTATTTT
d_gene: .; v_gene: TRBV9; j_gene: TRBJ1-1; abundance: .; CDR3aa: CAPQGTLNTEAFF; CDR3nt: TGTGCCCCACAGGGTACCCTAAACACTGAAGCTTTCTTT
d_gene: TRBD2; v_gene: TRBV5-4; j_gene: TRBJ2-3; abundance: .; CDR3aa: CASSLMMAGGGTDTQYF; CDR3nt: TGTGCCAGCAGCTTGATGATGGCGGGAGGAGGCACAGATACGCAGTATTTT
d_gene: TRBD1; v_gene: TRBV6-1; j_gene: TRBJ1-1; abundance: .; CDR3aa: CASSPRQGEAFF; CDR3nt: TGTGCCAGCAGCCCCCGACAGGGTGAAGCTTTCTTT
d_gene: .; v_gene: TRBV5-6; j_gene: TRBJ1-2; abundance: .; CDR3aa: CASQEIRGFDGYTF; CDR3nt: TGTGCCAGCCAGGAAATTCGGGGCTTTGATGGCTACACCTTC